Reported below is one TCR beta chain. Using immunoSEQ multiplex PCR, the repertoire was profiled, and TCRdb retains in-frame clones only, with some absent. The table has some 340,000 clones, 85% seen once; the top ten hold roughly 3.9%. The CDR3 has 16 residues. CDR1 and CDR2 (germline): MDHEN, SYDVKM. V lost 6 bases and J lost 1; bases outside the gene matches: 6. The data originate from a study of blood T cell repertoires in COVID-19. On the study more broadly: The United States, Italy and Spain were the sources of the acute and convalescent COVID-19 samples.

The sequenced material came from peripheral blood. This TCR was recovered from a woman younger than 30 with acute or convalescent COVID-19. The chain combines TRBV28 with TRBJ2-7; 13 nucleotides line up with TRBD2. DNA of the CDR3: TGTGCCAGCAGGCCCGGACTAGCGGGAGAATCCTACGAGCAGTACTTC. Its translation: CASRPGLAGESYEQYF.